Each of the 30 T cell receptor beta chains below was sequenced from the same sample in a study of shared clonotypes between healthy human individuals. Produced via immunoSEQ multiplex PCR; TCRdb's table is partial and in-frame only. Among 2.5 million or so clones listed, approximately 90% were seen once. The specimen was naive CD4+ T cells sorted from blood. Subset here: CD45RA+ positively selected. These receptors originate from a man in his late teens or twenties in good health.

With regard to this clone: The same CDR3 arises from other DNA sequences in this sample as well. The gene calls are TRBV11-3 and TRBJ2-1; the D is unclear. This CDR3 is built from 13 residues. The V gene's germline CDR1 is SGHNT and CDR2 YENEEA. Trimming took 0 bases from V and 6 from J, leaving 6 bases between them. The DNA of the CDR3 is TGTGCCAGCAGCTTAGAGGGGTCCAATGAGCAGTTCTTC. Residues: CASSLEGSNEQFF.

J is TRBJ2-3 and V is TRBV5-4; 7 nucleotides agree with TRBD2. This CDR3 has 17 residues. The germline gives CDR1 SGHNT, CDR2 YYREEE (reference sequence). The V and J ends lost 0 bases and 5 bases, in that order; junction bases with no gene match: 12. In nucleotides, the CDR3 is TGTGCCAGCAGCTTGGCCGGGTTTAGCGGGTACGGAGATACGCAGTATTTT. It translates to CASSLAGFSGYGDTQYF.

The chain employs TRBV5-1 and TRBJ2-5, with a possible D match to TRBD2 (6 bases). CDR3 length: 15 residues. V lost 4 bases, J lost 2 bases, and 15 bases lay in between. Germline loops: CDR1 SGHRS, CDR2 YFSETQ. Here the CDR3 DNA reads TGCGCCAGCAGCGGTTCGTGGCGGGAACAAGAGACCCAGTACTTC. This translates into CASSGSWREQETQYF.

As for this clone: The same CDR3 is also encoded by other DNA sequences in this sample. V gene TRBV6-5 combines with J gene TRBJ2-7, with D maybe TRBD2 (6 bases). CDR3 size: 11 residues. The germline gives CDR1 MNHEY, CDR2 SVGAGI. Trimming cost V 6 bases and J 4 bases, with 7 bases left between them. The CDR3 loop reads CASSGGYEQYF. The CDR3 coding sequence is TGTGCCAGCAGCGGGGGTTACGAGCAGTACTTC.

The rearrangement uses TRBV5-6 and TRBJ2-3; D ambiguous. V lost 2 bases, J lost 1 base, and 14 bases lay in between. The CDR3 covers 16 residues. From germline, CDR1 is SGHDT and CDR2 YYEEEE. The DNA of the CDR3 is TGTGCCAGCAGCTTTTCGGGCGGAGAGGGCACAGATACGCAGTATTTT. Its protein is CASSFSGGEGTDTQYF.

This chain joins TRBV9 and TRBJ2-7; TRBD2 matches at 12 bases. V trimming: 4 bases; J trimming: 5 bases; junction bases outside the gene matches: 10. This CDR3 spans 16 amino acids. Germline V CDR1 and CDR2: SGDLS, YYNGEE. The DNA of the CDR3 is TGTGCCAGCAGCCCTTATAGGACTAGCGGGGTTCACGAGCAGTACTTC. This translates into CASSPYRTSGVHEQYF. The full variable domain, in which reference TRBV9 and TRBJ2-7 provide the parts outside the CDR3, is DSGVTQTPKHLITATGQRVTLRCSPRSGDLSVYWYQQSLDQGLQFLIQYYNGEERAKGNILERFSAQQFPDLHSELNLSSLELGDSALYFCASSPYRTSGVHEQYFGPGTRLTVT.

The chain combines TRBV6-1 with TRBJ2-7; D may be TRBD1 (7 bases). V dropped 7 bases and J dropped 3 bases, with 19 bases sitting between them. This CDR3 is 15 amino acids long. Germline V gives CDR1 MNHNS, CDR2 SASEGT. In DNA form, the CDR3 reads TGTGCCAGCACCTCCGGCGCGGGACAGAACTACGAGCAGTACTTC. It codes for CASTSGAGQNYEQYF.

The V gene is TRBV5-6, the J gene TRBJ2-3, with 9 bases lining up with TRBD1. CDR1 and CDR2 from the germline V gene are SGHDT and YYEEEE. V trimming: 3 bases; J trimming: 5 bases; junction bases outside the gene matches: 7. The CDR3 runs 15 residues. The chain's CDR3 is CASSSRDRVKDTQYF. The CDR3 DNA reads TGTGCCAGCAGCTCCCGGGACAGGGTGAAAGATACGCAGTATTTT.

The chain links TRBV5-4 to TRBJ2-3, with D possibly matching TRBD2 (7 bases). V lost 4 bases and J 6 bases, leaving 21 bases between the germline ends. The CDR3 covers 16 residues. In germline, CDR1 is SGHNT, CDR2 YYREEE (reference sequence). The CDR3 DNA follows: TGTGCCAGCAGCCCGCAGGGGAGGGAGGCCGGGGATACGCAGTATTTT. Residues: CASSPQGREAGDTQYF. The full variable domain, rest sourced from reference TRBV5-4 and TRBJ2-3, is ETGVTQSPTHLIKTRGQQVTLRCSSQSGHNTVSWYQQALGQGPQFIFQYYREEENGRGNFPPRFSGLQFPNYSSELNVNALELDDSALYLCASSPQGREAGDTQYFGPGTRLTVL.

The rearrangement joins TRBV6-5 to TRBJ2-7, with TRBD1 matching over 10 bases. There are 15 residues in the CDR3. V was clipped by 3 bases and J by 7 bases; unmatched bases: 9. CDR1 MNHEY and CDR2 SVGAGI come from the germline V gene. The CDR3 sequence: CASSYSGTGEPEQYF. The CDR3 DNA is TGTGCCAGCAGTTATTCCGGGACAGGGGAACCAGAGCAGTACTTC.

The rearrangement links TRBV4-3 to TRBJ1-4; possible D gene TRBD1, 6 bases. The germline V gene encodes CDR1 LGHNA and CDR2 YSLEER. The V end lost 4 bases, the J end lost 4 bases, and 10 bases lay between the germline ends. The CDR3 contains 14 residues. The CDR3 here is CASSLEGGNEKLFF. The DNA for the CDR3 is TGCGCCAGCAGCCTAGAGGGGGGTAATGAAAAACTGTTTTTT.

This chain uses TRBV5-1 with TRBJ2-7; a possible D gene is TRBD1 (5 bases). The CDR3 covers 15 residues. The ends were cut back, 4 bases at V and 5 bases at J, with 19 bases in the middle. Germline values: CDR1 SGHRS, CDR2 YFSETQ. CDR3 loop: CASSPSAGSKNEQYF. In DNA form, the CDR3 reads TGCGCCAGCAGCCCCTCGGCAGGGTCGAAGAACGAGCAGTACTTC. Full variable domain (missing parts from reference TRBV5-1 and TRBJ2-7): KAGVTQTPRYLIKTRGQQVTLSCSPISGHRSVSWYQQTPGQGLQFLFEYFSETQRNKGNFPGRFSGRQFSNSRSEMNVSTLELGDSALYLCASSPSAGSKNEQYFGPGTRLTVT.

The rearrangement joins TRBV7-9 to TRBJ1-2, with TRBD1 identical over 8 bases. V trimming: 2 bases; J trimming: 4 bases; junction bases outside the gene matches: 3. The germline V gene encodes CDR1 SEHNR and CDR2 FQNEAQ (reference sequence). The CDR3 contains 14 residues. CDR3 sequence: CASSLQGAGYGYTF. In DNA, the CDR3 is TGTGCCAGCAGCTTACAGGGGGCTGGCTATGGCTACACCTTC.

The chain has TRBV5-1 and TRBJ1-4; tentatively, D is TRBD1 (5 bases). Germline CDR1 SGHRS, CDR2 YFSETQ. V lost 4 bases to trimming and J lost 7 bases, with 14 bases between them. CDR3 length: 14 residues. CDR3 region: CASSPGGSGEKLFF. The DNA of the CDR3 is TGCGCCAGCAGCCCGGGGGGGTCAGGTGAAAAACTGTTTTTT.

The chain uses TRBV4-3 and TRBJ2-3; TRBD1 aligns across 10 bases. With 5 bases clipped from V and 4 bases from J, the junction kept 9 bases outside the gene matches. Germline CDR1 reads LGHNA; CDR2 reads YSLEER. The CDR3 is 16 residues long. CDR3 bases: TGCGCCAGCAGCAAATGGGGACAGGGGTCGGCAGATACGCAGTATTTT. It translates to CASSKWGQGSADTQYF.

The rearrangement links TRBV7-3 to TRBJ2-5; 12 positions agree with TRBD2. CDR3 size: 17 residues. Germline values: CDR1 SGHTA, CDR2 FQGTGA. With V trimmed by 5 bases and J by 4 bases, 11 bases remained unmatched. The CDR3 reads CASSPKASGGVGETQYF. CDR3 DNA sequence: TGTGCCAGCAGCCCGAAGGCTAGCGGGGGGGTCGGAGAGACCCAGTACTTC.

The rearrangement joins TRBV18 to TRBJ1-5; possibly TRBD1 for D (5 bases). V shed 3 bases and J shed 4 bases, with 13 bases lying between them. The CDR3 totals 15 residues. Germline CDR1 KGHSH, CDR2 LQKENI. The CDR3 bases are TGTGCCAGCTCACCCTGGACTGGGGGTAATCAGCCCCAGCATTTT. Translation gives CASSPWTGGNQPQHF.

The chain couples TRBV4-1 to TRBJ2-1; TRBD2 might be the D (5 bases). The CDR3 covers 20 residues. The germline V gene encodes CDR1 MGHRA and CDR2 YSYEKL. V lost 0 bases to trimming and J lost 0 bases, with 21 bases between them. As DNA, the CDR3 is TGCGCCAGCAGCCAAGATGGGTGGGGAGCTCTTCCGAGCTCCTACAATGAGCAGTTCTTC. Its protein is CASSQDGWGALPSSYNEQFF.

The gene calls are TRBV7-9 and TRBJ2-7, with TRBD2 matching over 10 bases. There are 16 residues in the CDR3. Germline CDR1 and CDR2: SEHNR and FQNEAQ (reference sequence). The junction had 9 bases not matched to a gene; V was cut back by 6 bases and J by 1 base. The CDR3 DNA reads TGTGCCAGCAGTTCCCTGCGGACTAGCGGTTCCTACGAGCAGTACTTC. Amino acids: CASSSLRTSGSYEQYF.

The chain is built from TRBV4-1 and TRBJ1-6; no clear D. This CDR3 is built from 16 residues. V gave up 0 bases and J gave up 0 bases, with 6 bases separating them. The germline gives CDR1 MGHRA, CDR2 YSYEKL. DNA for the CDR3: TGCGCCAGCAGCCAAGAAGCCAGCTCCTATAATTCACCCCTCCACTTT. Residues: CASSQEASSYNSPLHF.

CDR3 in amino acids: CASSEGTVQYF. The CDR3 nucleotides are TGTGCCAGCAGCGAAGGGACGGTGCAGTATTTT. The rearrangement uses TRBV7-3 and TRBJ2-3, with D possibly called TRBD1 or TRBD2 (5 bases each). The CDR3 sequence is 11 residues long. CDR1 SGHTA and CDR2 FQGTGA come from the germline V gene. V was cut by 5 bases and J by 11 bases, with 11 bases left in between.

This clone was picked up one time. The CDR3 DNA is TGTGCCAGCAGCTTGGAGGCCCCCTGGTCGGATACGCAGTATTTT. Protein sequence: CASSLEAPWSDTQYF. The genes are TRBV5-4 and TRBJ2-3; no clear D gene. The ends were cut back, 0 bases at V and 6 bases at J, with 14 bases in the middle. CDR3 length: 15 residues. Per the germline V gene, CDR1 is SGHNT and CDR2 is YYREEE (reference sequence).

The gene calls are TRBV6-1 and TRBJ2-7; no clear D gene. Germline V lookup: CDR1 MNHNS, CDR2 SASEGT. With 10 bases removed from V and 1 base from J, the gap between germline ends came to 14 bases. This CDR3 is built from 13 residues. This CDR3 is CATRQGRSYEQYF. The CDR3 DNA sequence: TGTGCCACCCGACAAGGTCGATCCTACGAGCAGTACTTC.

V usage is TRBV19 and J usage is TRBJ2-1; 8 bases are a match to TRBD2. CDR1 is LNHDA and CDR2 is SQIVND in the germline V gene (reference sequence). Trimming cost V 1 base and J 10 bases; bases outside gene matches: 6. The CDR3 covers 14 residues. For the CDR3, the DNA is TGTGCCAGTAGTATAGGAGCGGGAGTTGGGGAGCAGTTCTTC. It yields the protein CASSIGAGVGEQFF. Drawing the rest from reference TRBV19 and TRBJ2-1, the complete variable domain is DGGITQSPKYLFRKEGQNVTLSCEQNLNHDAMYWYRQDPGQGLRLIYYSQIVNDFQKGDIAEGYSVSREKKESFPLTVTSAQKNPTAFYLCASSIGAGVGEQFFGPGTRLTVL.

This sequence joins TRBV5-1 and TRBJ1-6; perhaps TRBD1 as D (6 bases). The V gene's germline CDR1 is SGHRS and CDR2 YFSETQ. Trimming removed 2 bases from V and 4 bases from J, with 13 bases in between. The CDR3 is 16 amino acids. The CDR3 sequence: CASSFAQGQYNSPLHF. The CDR3 coding sequence is TGCGCCAGCAGCTTCGCGCAGGGACAATATAATTCACCCCTCCACTTT.

The CDR3 here is CASSLAMQGQYEQYF. CDR3 bases: TGCGCCAGCAGCTTGGCCATGCAGGGGCAGTACGAGCAGTACTTC. The chain couples TRBV5-1 to TRBJ2-7, with D possibly being TRBD1 (6 bases). V shed 0 bases and J shed 4 bases, with 14 bases lying between them. The CDR3 is 15 residues long. Germline V gene data show CDR1 as SGHRS and CDR2 as YFSETQ.

The chain carries TRBV27 and TRBJ1-6, with D possibly being TRBD1 (6 bases). This CDR3 comprises 16 residues. Germline CDR1 reads MNHEY; CDR2 reads SMNVEV (reference sequence). The ends were cut back, 6 bases at V and 4 bases at J, with 16 bases in the middle. DNA of the CDR3: TGTGCCAGCAGGCCTCACAGGGTCGGGTATAATTCACCCCTCCACTTT. Translating it yields CASRPHRVGYNSPLHF.

Comments on this clone: Other DNA sequences within the sample encode an identical CDR3. The chain combines TRBV18 with TRBJ2-7; TRBD1 agrees at 11 bases. Germline V gives CDR1 KGHSH, CDR2 LQKENI. Unmatched junction bases numbered 8, after V lost 6 bases and J lost 4 bases. The CDR3 is 15 amino acids. This CDR3 reads CASSPRGTGGYEQYF. The CDR3 region has the DNA TGTGCCAGCTCCCCGCGAGGGACAGGGGGATACGAGCAGTACTTC.

This clone was found a few times. This chain connects TRBV6-5 to TRBJ1-2; D is undetermined. Germline values: CDR1 MNHEY, CDR2 SVGAGI. With 6 bases removed from V and 4 bases from J, the gap between germline ends came to 12 bases. The CDR3 runs 13 residues. CDR3 nucleotide sequence: TGTGCCAGCAGCGAAATGGGCTCCTATGGCTACACCTTC. Translation gives CASSEMGSYGYTF.

CDR3 sequence reads: CASSPMQDFPNTEAFF. In DNA form, the CDR3 reads TGTGCCAGCAGCCCGATGCAAGATTTCCCGAACACTGAAGCTTTCTTT. The chain joins TRBV5-5 to TRBJ1-1, with unresolved D. Looked up from germline, CDR1 is SGHKS and CDR2 is YYEKEE (reference sequence). The V end lost 4 bases, the J end lost 1 base, and 17 bases lay between the germline ends. The CDR3 has 16 residues.